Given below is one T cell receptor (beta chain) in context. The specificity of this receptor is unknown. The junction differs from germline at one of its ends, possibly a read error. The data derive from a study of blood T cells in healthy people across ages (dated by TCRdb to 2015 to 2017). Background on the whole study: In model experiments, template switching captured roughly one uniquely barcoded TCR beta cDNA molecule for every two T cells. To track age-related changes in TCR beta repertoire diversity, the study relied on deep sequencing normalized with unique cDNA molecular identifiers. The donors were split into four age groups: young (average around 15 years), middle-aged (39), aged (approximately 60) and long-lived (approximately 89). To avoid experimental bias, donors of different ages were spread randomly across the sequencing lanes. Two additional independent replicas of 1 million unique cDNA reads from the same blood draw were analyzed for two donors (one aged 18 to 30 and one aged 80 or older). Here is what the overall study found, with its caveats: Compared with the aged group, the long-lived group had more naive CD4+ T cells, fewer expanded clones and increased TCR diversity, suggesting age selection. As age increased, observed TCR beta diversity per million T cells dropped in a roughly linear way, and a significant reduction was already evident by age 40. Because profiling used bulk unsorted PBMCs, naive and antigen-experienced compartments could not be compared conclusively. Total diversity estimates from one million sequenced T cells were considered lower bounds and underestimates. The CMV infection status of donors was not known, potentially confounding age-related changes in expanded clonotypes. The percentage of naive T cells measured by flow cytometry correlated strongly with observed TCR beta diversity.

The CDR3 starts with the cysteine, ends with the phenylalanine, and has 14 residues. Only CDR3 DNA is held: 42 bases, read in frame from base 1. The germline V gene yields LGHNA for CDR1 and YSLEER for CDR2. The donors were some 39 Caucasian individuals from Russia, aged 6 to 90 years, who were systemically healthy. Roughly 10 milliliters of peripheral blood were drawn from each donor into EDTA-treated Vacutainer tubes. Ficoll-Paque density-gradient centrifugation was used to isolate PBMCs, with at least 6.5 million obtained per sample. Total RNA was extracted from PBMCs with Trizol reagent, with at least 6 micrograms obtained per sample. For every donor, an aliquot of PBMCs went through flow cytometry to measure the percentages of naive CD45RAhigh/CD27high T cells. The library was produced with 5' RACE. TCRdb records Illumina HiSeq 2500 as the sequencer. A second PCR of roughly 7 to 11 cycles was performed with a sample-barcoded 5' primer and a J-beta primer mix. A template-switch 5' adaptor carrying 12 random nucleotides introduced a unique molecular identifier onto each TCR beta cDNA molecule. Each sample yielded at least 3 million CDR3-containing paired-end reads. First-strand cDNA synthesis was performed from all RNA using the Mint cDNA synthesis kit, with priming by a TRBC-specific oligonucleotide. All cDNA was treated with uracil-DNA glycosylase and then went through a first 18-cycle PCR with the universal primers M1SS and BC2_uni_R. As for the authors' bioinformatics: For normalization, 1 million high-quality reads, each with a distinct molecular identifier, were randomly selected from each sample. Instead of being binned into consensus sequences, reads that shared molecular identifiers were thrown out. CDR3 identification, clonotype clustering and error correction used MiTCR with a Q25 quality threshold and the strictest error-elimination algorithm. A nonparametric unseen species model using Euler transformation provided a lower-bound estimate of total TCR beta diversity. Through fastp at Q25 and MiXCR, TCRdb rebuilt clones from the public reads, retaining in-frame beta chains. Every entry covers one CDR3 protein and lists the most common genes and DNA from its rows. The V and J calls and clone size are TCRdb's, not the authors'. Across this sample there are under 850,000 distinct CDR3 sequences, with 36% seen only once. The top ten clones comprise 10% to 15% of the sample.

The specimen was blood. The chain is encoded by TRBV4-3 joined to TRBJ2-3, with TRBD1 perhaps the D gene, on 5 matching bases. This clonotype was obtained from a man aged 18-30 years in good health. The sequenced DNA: TGCGCCAGCAGCCAAGGGGTGTCCACAGGTACGCAGTATTTT. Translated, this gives CASSQGVSTGTQYF.